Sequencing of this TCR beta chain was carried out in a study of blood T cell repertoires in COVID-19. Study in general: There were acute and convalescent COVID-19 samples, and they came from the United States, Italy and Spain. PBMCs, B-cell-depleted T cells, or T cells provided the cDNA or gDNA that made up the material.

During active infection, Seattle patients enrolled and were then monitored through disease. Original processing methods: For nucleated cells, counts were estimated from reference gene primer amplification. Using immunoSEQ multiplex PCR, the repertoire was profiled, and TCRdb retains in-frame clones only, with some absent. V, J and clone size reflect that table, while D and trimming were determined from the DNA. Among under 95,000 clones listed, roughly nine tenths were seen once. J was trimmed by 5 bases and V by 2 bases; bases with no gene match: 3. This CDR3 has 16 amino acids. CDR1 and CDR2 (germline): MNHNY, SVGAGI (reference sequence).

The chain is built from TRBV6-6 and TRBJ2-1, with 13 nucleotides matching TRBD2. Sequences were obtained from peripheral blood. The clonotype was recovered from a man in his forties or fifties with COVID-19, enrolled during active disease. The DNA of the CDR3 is TGTGCCAGCAGTTACAGAGGACTAGCGGGAGACAATGAGCAGTTCTTC. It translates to CASSYRGLAGDNEQFF.